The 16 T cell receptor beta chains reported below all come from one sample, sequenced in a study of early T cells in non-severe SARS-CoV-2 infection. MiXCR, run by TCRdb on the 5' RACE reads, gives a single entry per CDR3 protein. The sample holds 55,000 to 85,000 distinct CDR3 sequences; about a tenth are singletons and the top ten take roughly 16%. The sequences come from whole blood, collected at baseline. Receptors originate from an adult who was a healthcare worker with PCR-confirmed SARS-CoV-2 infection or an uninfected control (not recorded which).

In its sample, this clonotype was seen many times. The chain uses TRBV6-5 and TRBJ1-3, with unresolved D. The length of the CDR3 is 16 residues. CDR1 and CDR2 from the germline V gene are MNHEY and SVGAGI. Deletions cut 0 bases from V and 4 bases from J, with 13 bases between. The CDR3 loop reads CASSYSSQSGGNTIYF. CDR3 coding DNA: TGTGCCAGCAGTTACTCGTCGCAGTCCGGGGGAAACACCATATATTTT.

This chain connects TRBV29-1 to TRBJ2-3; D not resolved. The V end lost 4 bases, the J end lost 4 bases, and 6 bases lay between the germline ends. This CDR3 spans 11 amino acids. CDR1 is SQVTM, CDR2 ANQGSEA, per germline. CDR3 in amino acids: CSVGGADTQYF. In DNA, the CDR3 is TGCAGCGTTGGTGGGGCAGATACGCAGTATTTT.

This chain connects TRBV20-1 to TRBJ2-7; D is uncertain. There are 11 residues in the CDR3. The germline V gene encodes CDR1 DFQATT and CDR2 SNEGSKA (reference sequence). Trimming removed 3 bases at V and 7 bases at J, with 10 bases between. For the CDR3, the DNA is TGCAGTGCTAGCTTACTTCGGGAGCAGTACTTC. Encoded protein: CSASLLREQYF.

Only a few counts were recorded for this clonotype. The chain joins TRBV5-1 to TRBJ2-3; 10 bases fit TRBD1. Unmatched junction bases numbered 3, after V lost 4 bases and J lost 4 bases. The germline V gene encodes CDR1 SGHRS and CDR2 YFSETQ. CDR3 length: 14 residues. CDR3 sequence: CASSPGQGADTQYF. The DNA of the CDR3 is TGCGCCAGCAGCCCCGGACAGGGGGCAGATACGCAGTATTTT.

The CDR3 DNA reads as TGTGCCAGCAGTTATGGGCCGGTAAATCAGCCCCAGCATTTT. Translating it yields CASSYGPVNQPQHF. This chain joins TRBV6-6 and TRBJ1-5; D not resolved. V was cut by 3 bases and J by 4 bases, with 10 bases left in between. The CDR3 extends over 14 amino acids. Germline CDR1 is MNHNY and CDR2 is SVGAGI (reference sequence).

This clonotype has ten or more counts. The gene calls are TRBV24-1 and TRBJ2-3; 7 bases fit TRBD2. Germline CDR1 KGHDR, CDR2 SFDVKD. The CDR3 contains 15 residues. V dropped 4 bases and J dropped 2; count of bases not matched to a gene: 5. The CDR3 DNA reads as TGTGCCACCAGTGAACACGGGAGGAACACAGATACGCAGTATTTT. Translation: CATSEHGRNTDTQYF.

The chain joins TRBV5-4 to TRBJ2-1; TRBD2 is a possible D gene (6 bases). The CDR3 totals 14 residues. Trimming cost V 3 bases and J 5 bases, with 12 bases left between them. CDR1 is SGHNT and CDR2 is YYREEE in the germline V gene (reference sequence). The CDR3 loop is CASSSLAENNEQFF. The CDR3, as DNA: TGTGCCAGCAGCTCTTTAGCGGAGAACAATGAGCAGTTCTTC. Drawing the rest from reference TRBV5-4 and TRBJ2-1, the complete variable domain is ETGVTQSPTHLIKTRGQQVTLRCSSQSGHNTVSWYQQALGQGPQFIFQYYREEENGRGNFPPRFSGLQFPNYSSELNVNALELDDSALYLCASSSLAENNEQFFGPGTRLTVL.

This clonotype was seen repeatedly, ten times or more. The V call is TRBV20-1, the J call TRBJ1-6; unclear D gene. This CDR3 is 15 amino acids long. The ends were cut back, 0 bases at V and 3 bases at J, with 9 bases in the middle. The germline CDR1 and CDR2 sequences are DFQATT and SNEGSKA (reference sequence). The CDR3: CSARDSNYYNSPLHF. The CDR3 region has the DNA TGCAGTGCTAGAGACAGCAATTACTATAATTCACCCCTCCACTTT.

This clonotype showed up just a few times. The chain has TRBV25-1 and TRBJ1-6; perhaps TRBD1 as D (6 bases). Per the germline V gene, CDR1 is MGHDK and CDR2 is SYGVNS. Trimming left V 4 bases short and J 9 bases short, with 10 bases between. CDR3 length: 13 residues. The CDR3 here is CASSAGGSSPLHF. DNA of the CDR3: TGTGCCAGCAGTGCCGGGGGCAGTTCACCCCTCCACTTT.

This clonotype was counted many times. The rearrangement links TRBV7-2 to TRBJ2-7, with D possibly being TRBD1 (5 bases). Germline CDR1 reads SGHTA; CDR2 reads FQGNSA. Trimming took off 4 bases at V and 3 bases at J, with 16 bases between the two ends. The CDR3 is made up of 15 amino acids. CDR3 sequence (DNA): TGTGCCAGCAGCTCGGTCCCCGACAGCGTCTACGAGCAGTACTTC. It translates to CASSSVPDSVYEQYF.

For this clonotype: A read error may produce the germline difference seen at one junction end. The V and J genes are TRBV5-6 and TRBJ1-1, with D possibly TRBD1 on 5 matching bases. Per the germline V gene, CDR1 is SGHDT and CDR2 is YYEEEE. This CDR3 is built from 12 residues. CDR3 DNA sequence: TGTGCCAGCAGCCAGGGACCCTCTGAAACTTTCTTT. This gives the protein CASSQGPSETFF.

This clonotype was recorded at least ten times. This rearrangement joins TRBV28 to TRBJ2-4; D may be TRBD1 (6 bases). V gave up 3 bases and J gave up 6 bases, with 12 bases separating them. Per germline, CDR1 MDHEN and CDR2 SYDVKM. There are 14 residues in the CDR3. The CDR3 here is CASSLSNRANIQYF. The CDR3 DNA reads TGTGCCAGCAGTTTGTCAAACAGGGCAAACATTCAGTACTTC.

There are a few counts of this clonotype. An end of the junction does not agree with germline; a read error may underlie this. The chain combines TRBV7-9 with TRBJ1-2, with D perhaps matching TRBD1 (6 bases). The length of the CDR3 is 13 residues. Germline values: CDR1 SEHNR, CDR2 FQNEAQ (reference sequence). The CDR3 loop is CVSSPRGAFGYTF. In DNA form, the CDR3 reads TGTGTCAGCAGTCCCCGGGGGGCCTTCGGCTACACCTTC. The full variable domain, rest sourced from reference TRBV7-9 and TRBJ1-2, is DTGVSQNPRHKITKRGQNVTFRCDPISEHNRLYWYRQTLGQGPEFLTYFQNEAQLEKSRLLSDRFSAERPKGSFSTLEIQRTEQGDSAMYLCVSSPRGAFGYTFGSGTRLTVV.

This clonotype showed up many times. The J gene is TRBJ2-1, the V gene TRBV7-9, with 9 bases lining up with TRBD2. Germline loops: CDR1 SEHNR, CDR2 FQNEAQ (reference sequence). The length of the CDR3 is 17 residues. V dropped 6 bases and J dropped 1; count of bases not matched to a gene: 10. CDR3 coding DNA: TGTGCCAGCAGGCGCCTACTAGCGGGCCCTTCCTACAATGAGCAGTTCTTC. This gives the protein CASRRLLAGPSYNEQFF. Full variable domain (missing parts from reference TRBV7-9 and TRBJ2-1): DTGVSQNPRHKITKRGQNVTFRCDPISEHNRLYWYRQTLGQGPEFLTYFQNEAQLEKSRLLSDRFSAERPKGSFSTLEIQRTEQGDSAMYLCASRRLLAGPSYNEQFFGPGTRLTVL.

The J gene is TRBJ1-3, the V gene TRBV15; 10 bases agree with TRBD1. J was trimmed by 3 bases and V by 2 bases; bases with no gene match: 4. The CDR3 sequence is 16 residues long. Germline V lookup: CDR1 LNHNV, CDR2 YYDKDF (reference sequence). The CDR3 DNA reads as TGTGCCACCAGCAGATCGGGACAGGGGCTTGGAAACACCATATATTTT. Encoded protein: CATSRSGQGLGNTIYF.

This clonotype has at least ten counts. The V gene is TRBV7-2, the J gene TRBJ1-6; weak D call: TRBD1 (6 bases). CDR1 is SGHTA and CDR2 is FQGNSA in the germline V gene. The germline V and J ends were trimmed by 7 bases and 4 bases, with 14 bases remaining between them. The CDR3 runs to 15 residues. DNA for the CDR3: TGTGCCAGCACCGCCCGGGACAAATATAATTCACCCCTCCACTTT. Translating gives CASTARDKYNSPLHF.